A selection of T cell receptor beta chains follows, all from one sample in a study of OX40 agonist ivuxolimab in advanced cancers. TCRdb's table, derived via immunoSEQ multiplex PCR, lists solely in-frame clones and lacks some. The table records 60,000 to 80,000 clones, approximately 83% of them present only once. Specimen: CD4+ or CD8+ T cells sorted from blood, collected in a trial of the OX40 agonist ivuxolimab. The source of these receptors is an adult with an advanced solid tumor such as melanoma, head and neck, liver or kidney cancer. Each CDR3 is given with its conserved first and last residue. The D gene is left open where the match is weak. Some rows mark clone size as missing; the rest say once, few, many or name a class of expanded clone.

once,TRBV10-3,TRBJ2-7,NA,CAIGDSSYEQYF,TGTGCCATCGGCGACAGTTCCTACGAGCAGTACTTC
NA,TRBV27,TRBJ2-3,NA,CASSSVTDTQYF,TGTGCCAGCAGTTCCGTTACAGATACGCAGTATTTT
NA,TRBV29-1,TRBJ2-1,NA,CSVVGGAGNEQFF,TGCAGCGTTGTGGGGGGGGCCGGGAATGAGCAGTTCTTC
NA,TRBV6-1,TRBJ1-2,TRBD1,CASRGDRGNYGYTF,TGTGCCAGCAGGGGGGACAGGGGGAACTATGGCTACACCTTC
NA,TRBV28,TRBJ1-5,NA,CASSLSRSGRRFNSNQPQHF,TGTGCCAGCAGTTTAAGTCGTTCCGGACGCCGCTTCAATAGCAATCAGCCCCAGCATTTT
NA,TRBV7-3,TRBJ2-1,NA,CASSLGIDNEQFF,TGTGCCAGCAGCTTAGGGATCGACAATGAGCAGTTCTTC
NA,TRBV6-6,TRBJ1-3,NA,CASSEGVAGNTIYF,TGTGCCAGCAGCGAGGGGGTCGCCGGAAACACCATATATTTT
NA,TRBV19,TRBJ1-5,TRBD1,CASSGTGDQPQHF,TGTGCCAGTAGCGGGACAGGGGATCAGCCCCAGCATTTT
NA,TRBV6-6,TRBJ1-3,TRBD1,CASSYGTGAGNTIYF,TGTGCCAGCAGTTACGGGACAGGGGCTGGAAACACCATATATTTT
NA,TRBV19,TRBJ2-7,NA,CASSITTGQGTYEQYF,TGTGCCAGTAGTATTACTACGGGGCAGGGTACCTACGAGCAGTACTTC
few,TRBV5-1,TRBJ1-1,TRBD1,CASSYGQGDTEAFF,TGCGCCAGCAGCTATGGACAGGGGGACACTGAAGCTTTCTTT
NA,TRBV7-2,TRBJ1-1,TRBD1,CASSQGGQLNTEAFF,TGTGCCAGCAGCCAGGGGGGACAGTTGAACACTGAAGCTTTCTTT
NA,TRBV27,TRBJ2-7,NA,CASRGDPAYEQYF,TGTGCCAGCAGAGGGGACCCAGCCTACGAGCAGTACTTC
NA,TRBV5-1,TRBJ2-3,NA,CASSLGSGLTDTQYF,TGCGCCAGCAGCTTGGGAAGCGGACTCACAGATACGCAGTATTTT
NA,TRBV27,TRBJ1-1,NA,CASSPLDRIGGFEAFF,TGTGCCAGCAGTCCCCTCGACAGGATTGGAGGTTTTGAAGCTTTCTTT
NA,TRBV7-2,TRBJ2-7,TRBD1,CASRRTGQGGEQYF,TGTGCCAGCAGAAGAACGGGACAGGGAGGCGAGCAGTACTTC
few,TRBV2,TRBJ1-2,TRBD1,CASSDWTGREGYTF,TGTGCCAGCAGTGACTGGACAGGGCGGGAGGGCTACACCTTC
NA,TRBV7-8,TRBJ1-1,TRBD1,CASSSRQGGTTEAFF,TGTGCCAGCAGCTCCCGACAGGGCGGGACCACTGAAGCTTTCTTT
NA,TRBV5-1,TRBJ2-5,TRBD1,CASSPGTAFYQETQYF,TGCGCCAGCAGCCCTGGGACAGCCTTTTACCAAGAGACCCAGTACTTC
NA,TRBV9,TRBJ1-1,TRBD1,CASSPGQAPLERRNTEAFF,TGTGCCAGCAGCCCGGGACAGGCGCCTCTTGAACGACGGAACACTGAAGCTTTCTTT